Sequencing of this T cell receptor (beta chain) was carried out in a study of T cells in Graves' hyperthyroidism and ophthalmopathy. The CDR3 regions of TCR beta were amplified from RNA transcripts. Using the HTBI primer set, a first-round RT-PCR was run on the TCR CDR3. TCRdb reprocessed the multiplex PCR reads via MiXCR and lists one record per CDR3 protein. The repertoire holds around 570,000 distinct CDR3 sequences, with 15% to 20% as singletons. Whole-study results and caveats: Most thyroid clonotypes that were expanded above 0.001 also turned up in blood. Ophthalmopathy, as predicted by the model, came a median roughly 6.3 months after the prediction. Separating ophthalmopathy from stable hyperthyroidism was achieved by a 13 V-J model.

This clonotype turned up a few times. Its antigen remains unidentified. CDR3 length: 14 residues. Trimming shortened V by 7 bases and J by 9 bases, and 16 bases separated the two germline ends. The germline V gene has CDR1 MNHEY and CDR2 SVGEGT. A Clinical Activity Score of at least 3, a NOSPECS grade of at least 4 and a duration under 3 months were recorded in the ophthalmopathy patients. The sample comprised blood. The rearrangement joins TRBV6-2 or TRBV6-3 to TRBJ1-6, with no clear D. This clonotype was obtained from a middle-aged man with Graves' ophthalmopathy. CDR3 DNA sequence: TGTGCCAGCACTCTGGACGGAGGAATTTCACCCCTCCACTTT. Amino acid sequence: CASTLDGGISPLHF.